The 24 T cell receptor beta chains given below trace back to one sample, sequenced in a study of T cell responses to AZD1222 COVID-19 vaccine. Libraries were prepared by immunoSEQ multiplex PCR; TCRdb keeps only in-frame clonotypes and omits some of them. The data contain approximately 67,000 clones, about 88% of them singletons. The material was peripheral blood, obtained 28 days after the second AZD1222 dose. These receptors came from an adult who received the AZD1222 COVID-19 vaccine.

V is TRBV11-1 and J is TRBJ1-3, with D perhaps TRBD1 (5 bases). Trimming removed 5 bases from V and 4 bases from J, with 12 bases in between. The length of the CDR3 is 14 residues. Looked up from germline, CDR1 is SGHAT and CDR2 is FQDESV (reference sequence). CDR3 in amino acids: CASSLTSGGNTIYF. The CDR3 DNA is TGTGCCAGCAGCCTCACCTCAGGGGGAAACACCATATATTTT.

This CDR3 is CAWSGVVNTANEKLFF. CDR3 DNA: TGTGCCTGGAGTGGCGTCGTAAACACGGCTAATGAAAAACTGTTTTTT. This chain joins TRBV30 and TRBJ1-4; D is unclear. There are 16 residues in the CDR3. Germline V CDR1 and CDR2: GTSNPN, SVGIG (reference sequence). V lost 1 base to trimming and J lost 3 bases, with 15 bases between them.

The CDR3 reads CASSAPPIYEQYF. The CDR3, as DNA: TGTGCCAGCAGCGCCCCGCCGATCTACGAGCAGTACTTC. The genes are TRBV5-4 and TRBJ2-7; D not certain. This CDR3 is built from 13 residues. Germline CDR1 and CDR2: SGHNT and YYREEE (reference sequence). Trimming removed 4 bases at V and 3 bases at J, with 11 bases between.

The J gene is TRBJ2-7, the V gene TRBV10-1; the D gene is possibly TRBD2 (5 bases). Trimming pared 4 bases from V and 0 bases from J, leaving 13 bases between. Germline loops: CDR1 WNHNN, CDR2 SYGVQD (reference sequence). The CDR3 is 15 amino acids. The CDR3 protein is CASSVAVGSSYEQYF. The CDR3 nucleotides are TGCGCCAGCAGTGTTGCAGTGGGGAGCTCCTACGAGCAGTACTTC.

This clone was found once. The chain employs TRBV11-2 and TRBJ2-1; 7 bases align to TRBD2. Trimming took 1 base from V and 4 from J; bases not matched to a gene: 7. Germline lookup yields CDR1 SGHAT and CDR2 FQNNGV. The CDR3 sequence is 16 residues long. Written as DNA, the CDR3 is TGTGCCAGCAGCTTAGGGGCTAGCGGAGGGTACAATGAGCAGTTCTTC. Protein: CASSLGASGGYNEQFF.

A few counts support this clone. The rearrangement joins TRBV4-1 to TRBJ2-7; D perhaps matches TRBD1 (6 bases). CDR1 is MGHRA and CDR2 is YSYEKL in the germline V gene. The V end lost 4 bases, the J end lost 7 bases, and 20 bases lay between the germline ends. This CDR3 has 15 residues. CDR3 sequence reads: CASSPRAGDRREQYF. CDR3 DNA sequence: TGCGCCAGCAGCCCTCGGGCAGGGGATCGTAGAGAGCAGTACTTC.

This clone was picked up one time. The chain has TRBV28 and TRBJ1-1; 8 positions match TRBD1. The junction had 3 bases not matched to a gene; V was cut back by 6 bases and J by 9 bases. This CDR3 comprises 11 residues. Looked up from germline, CDR1 is MDHEN and CDR2 is SYDVKM. CDR3 sequence (DNA): TGTGCCAGCAGCCGACAGGGGCAAGCTTTCTTT. Translation: CASSRQGQAFF.

As for this clone: Relative to the germline gene, one junction end is altered; a read error may explain this. This chain joins TRBV4-1 and TRBJ1-5, with 7 nucleotides matching TRBD1. Germline V gene lookup returns CDR1 MGHRA and CDR2 YSYEKL. The CDR3 covers 14 residues. The CDR3 nucleotides are TGCGCCAGCGGCCACAGGGGCAGGAATCAGCCCCAGCATTTT. It encodes CASGHRGRNQPQHF.

The chain combines TRBV11-3 with TRBJ2-1; TRBD1 matches 8 bases. Trimming took 6 bases from V and 8 from J; bases not matched to a gene: 9. The CDR3 has 14 amino acids. Germline-derived CDR1 and CDR2 are SGHNT and YENEEA. CDR3 amino acids: CASRLTGVGDEQFF. The CDR3 nucleotides read TGTGCCAGCAGGTTGACAGGGGTGGGCGATGAGCAGTTCTTC. Combining the CDR3 with reference TRBV11-3 and TRBJ2-1 gives the whole variable domain EAGVVQSPRYKIIEKKQPVAFWCNPISGHNTLYWYLQNLGQGPELLIRYENEEAVDDSQLPKDRFSAERLKGVDSTLKIQPAELGDSAVYLCASRLTGVGDEQFFGPGTRLTVL.

This sequence joins TRBV5-1 and TRBJ1-2; D unclear. Trimming removed 5 bases at V and 6 bases at J, with 8 bases between. Germline V lookup: CDR1 SGHRS, CDR2 YFSETQ. The CDR3 sequence is 11 residues long. The CDR3 DNA sequence: TGCGCCAGCAGTCGAGGGAATGGCTACACCTTC. Translating gives CASSRGNGYTF.

This chain uses TRBV19 with TRBJ1-1; D might be TRBD1 (5 bases). The V and J ends lost 5 bases and 7 bases respectively, with 17 bases between them. The CDR3 is 14 amino acids. CDR1 is LNHDA, CDR2 SQIVND, per germline (reference sequence). The CDR3 nucleotides read TGTGCCAGTAGTTTAGGGACGTTGGGTGTTGAAGCTTTCTTT. Translating it yields CASSLGTLGVEAFF.

The V call is TRBV7-3, the J call TRBJ1-5; no clear D. Trimming removed 3 bases from V and 2 bases from J, with 14 bases in between. The CDR3 is made up of 16 amino acids. CDR1 and CDR2 (germline): SGHTA, FQGTGA. DNA of the CDR3: TGTGCCAGCAGCTTGGCCACAGAATATCGCAATCAGCCCCAGCATTTT. It specifies CASSLATEYRNQPQHF. Drawing the rest from reference TRBV7-3 and TRBJ1-5, the complete variable domain is GAGVSQTPSNKVTEKGKYVELRCDPISGHTALYWYRQSLGQGPEFLIYFQGTGAADDSGLPNDRFFAVRPEGSVSTLKIQRTERGDSAVYLCASSLATEYRNQPQHFGDGTRLSIL.

The V gene is TRBV7-9, the J gene TRBJ1-2, with a possible D match to TRBD1 (6 bases). This CDR3 has 12 amino acids. Germline CDR1 and CDR2: SEHNR and FQNEAQ (reference sequence). Trimming took 11 bases from V and 2 from J, leaving 12 bases between them. The CDR3 sequence is CAASGANYGYTF. CDR3 coding DNA: TGTGCCGCATCGGGGGCGAACTATGGCTACACCTTC. The full variable domain, its missing parts supplied by reference TRBV7-9 and TRBJ1-2, is DTGVSQNPRHKITKRGQNVTFRCDPISEHNRLYWYRQTLGQGPEFLTYFQNEAQLEKSRLLSDRFSAERPKGSFSTLEIQRTEQGDSAMYLCAASGANYGYTFGSGTRLTVV.

The chain has TRBV5-1 and TRBJ2-1; 9 nucleotides align to TRBD1. In germline, CDR1 is SGHRS, CDR2 YFSETQ. CDR3 length: 16 amino acids. The V segment lost 0 bases and the J segment 4 bases; nucleotides outside the gene matches: 5. This CDR3 is CASSLATGGPYNEQFF. For the CDR3, the DNA is TGCGCCAGCAGCTTGGCCACAGGGGGCCCATACAATGAGCAGTTCTTC. Together with reference TRBV5-1 and TRBJ2-1, the CDR3 gives the full variable domain: KAGVTQTPRYLIKTRGQQVTLSCSPISGHRSVSWYQQTPGQGLQFLFEYFSETQRNKGNFPGRFSGRQFSNSRSEMNVSTLELGDSALYLCASSLATGGPYNEQFFGPGTRLTVL.

The chain has TRBV5-5 and TRBJ2-3; 7 nucleotides align to TRBD2. This CDR3 spans 15 amino acids. V dropped 7 bases and J dropped 0; count of bases not matched to a gene: 8. Germline CDR1 is SGHKS and CDR2 is YYEKEE (reference sequence). CDR3 bases: TGTGCCAGCGAGCGGGGCGAAACTAGCACAGATACGCAGTATTTT. Translated: CASERGETSTDTQYF.

The gene calls are TRBV6-5 and TRBJ2-3; unclear D gene. This CDR3 region has 15 residues. Germline V gene sequence: CDR1 MNHEY, CDR2 SVGAGI. The V end lost 6 bases, the J end lost 0 bases, and 13 bases lay between the germline ends. The CDR3 here is CASSLGPPSTDTQYF. In DNA form, the CDR3 reads TGTGCCAGCAGCCTCGGGCCCCCTAGCACAGATACGCAGTATTTT.

This chain uses TRBV7-9 with TRBJ1-1; D is uncertain. The V gene lost 5 bases and the J gene lost 7 bases, with 20 bases spanning the gap. Germline lookup yields CDR1 SEHNR and CDR2 FQNEAQ (reference sequence). This CDR3 is 15 amino acids long. CDR3 nucleotides: TGTGCCAGCAGCCGGCGGAAAACTTCTGATGGTGAAGCTTTCTTT. Residues: CASSRRKTSDGEAFF.

This chain connects TRBV10-3 to TRBJ2-7; D might be TRBD2 (6 bases). Germline assignment: CDR1 ENHRY and CDR2 SYGVKD. This CDR3 comprises 14 residues. Trimming shortened V by 10 bases and J by 2 bases, and 18 bases separated the two germline ends. The CDR3: CASRHGGPTYEQYF. CDR3 coding DNA: TGTGCCAGCCGGCACGGAGGGCCAACCTACGAGCAGTACTTC.

The CDR3 loop reads CASSILAPAGSSYNEQFF. The DNA of the CDR3 is TGTGCCAGCAGCATCTTAGCTCCCGCAGGGAGTTCCTACAATGAGCAGTTCTTC. The chain uses TRBV13 and TRBJ2-1; D is tentatively TRBD1 or TRBD2 (5 bases each). V was trimmed by 5 bases and J by 1 base, leaving 21 bases between them. The CDR3 contains 18 residues. Germline V gene data show CDR1 as PRHDT and CDR2 as FYEKMQ (reference sequence).

In this sample, this clone turned up once. The chain employs TRBV4-2 and TRBJ2-2; 9 positions match TRBD2. Germline V lookup: CDR1 LGHNA, CDR2 YNFKEQ. The CDR3 length is 16 residues. The junction had 7 bases not matched to a gene; V was cut back by 1 base and J by 7 bases. CDR3 sequence: CASSQGSGSIIGELFF. CDR3 coding DNA: TGTGCCAGCAGCCAAGGTAGCGGGAGCATAATCGGGGAGCTGTTTTTT.

J is TRBJ2-3 and V is TRBV5-1; 10 nucleotides line up with TRBD2. The J segment lost 3 bases and the V segment lost 3 bases, leaving 10 bases of the junction unmatched. The CDR3 loop spans 17 amino acids. Germline V gene lookup returns CDR1 SGHRS and CDR2 YFSETQ. The CDR3 nucleotides read TGCGCCAGCAGCTACCGAGCGGGAGGGCAGGGGACAGATACGCAGTATTTT. This codes for CASSYRAGGQGTDTQYF.

This chain connects TRBV7-9 to TRBJ1-3; D is unclear. V lost 1 base and J 1 base, leaving 5 bases between the germline ends. CDR1 and CDR2 (germline): SEHNR, FQNEAQ (reference sequence). This CDR3 is 14 amino acids long. The chain's CDR3 is CASSLERSGNTIYF. CDR3 sequence (DNA): TGTGCCAGCAGCTTAGAGAGGTCTGGAAACACCATATATTTT.

This chain connects TRBV7-8 to TRBJ2-1; 7 positions match TRBD2. Germline lookup yields CDR1 SGHVS and CDR2 FQNEAQ. With V trimmed by 5 bases and J by 12 bases, 13 bases remained unmatched. The CDR3 covers 14 residues. CDR3 DNA sequence: TGTGCCAGCAGCCCCCTTTCGGGAGGTCCGGGGCAGTTCTTC. Translation gives CASSPLSGGPGQFF.

This clone was counted a single time. The chain employs TRBV30 and TRBJ2-5; the D gene is possibly TRBD1 (6 bases). The CDR3 runs to 14 residues. Trimming removed 3 bases from V and 2 bases from J, with 13 bases in between. CDR1 GTSNPN and CDR2 SVGIG come from the germline V gene (reference sequence). CDR3 in amino acids: CAWRLTGLQETQYF. CDR3 DNA sequence: TGTGCCTGGAGGCTTACAGGGCTACAAGAGACCCAGTACTTC. Full variable domain (missing parts from reference TRBV30 and TRBJ2-5): SQTIHQWPATLVQPVGSPLSLECTVEGTSNPNLYWYRQAAGRGLQLLFYSVGIGQISSEVPQNLSASRPQDRQFILSSKKLLLSDSGFYLCAWRLTGLQETQYFGPGTRLLVL.